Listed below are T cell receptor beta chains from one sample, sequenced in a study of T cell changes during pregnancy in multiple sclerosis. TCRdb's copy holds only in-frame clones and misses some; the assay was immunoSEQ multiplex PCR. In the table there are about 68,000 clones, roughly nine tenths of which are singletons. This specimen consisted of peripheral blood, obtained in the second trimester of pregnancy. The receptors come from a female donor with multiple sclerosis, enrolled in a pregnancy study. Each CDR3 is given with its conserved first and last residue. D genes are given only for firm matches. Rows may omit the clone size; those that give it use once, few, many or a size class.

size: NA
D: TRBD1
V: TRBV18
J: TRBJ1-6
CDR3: CASLGQRNSPLHF
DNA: TGTGCCAGCTTGGGACAGCGGAATTCACCCCTCCACTTT

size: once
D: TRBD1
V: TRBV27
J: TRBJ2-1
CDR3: CASSFWDRGYNEQFF
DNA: TGTGCCAGCAGTTTTTGGGACAGGGGCTACAATGAGCAGTTCTTC

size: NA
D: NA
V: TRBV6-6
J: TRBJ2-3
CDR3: CASRPLRLDTQYF
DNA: TGTGCCAGCAGACCTCTGAGACTTGATACGCAGTATTTT

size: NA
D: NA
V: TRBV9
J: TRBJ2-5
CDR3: CASSTLVGRETQYF
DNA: TGTGCCAGCAGCACCCTGGTGGGGCGAGAGACCCAGTACTTC

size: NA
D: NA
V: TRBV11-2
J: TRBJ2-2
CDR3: CASSLIRGPTGELFF
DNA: TGTGCCAGCAGCTTGATCCGCGGGCCCACCGGGGAGCTGTTTTTT

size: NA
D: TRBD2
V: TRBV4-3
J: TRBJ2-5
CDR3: CASSPGPGLARRETQYF
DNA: TGCGCCAGCAGCCCCGGCCCGGGACTAGCCCGAAGGGAGACCCAGTACTTC

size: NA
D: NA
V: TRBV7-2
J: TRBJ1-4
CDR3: CASNTRGGVGNEKLFF
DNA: TGTGCCAGCAACACTAGAGGGGGTGTGGGTAATGAAAAACTGTTTTTT

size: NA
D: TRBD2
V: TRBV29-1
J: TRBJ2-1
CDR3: CSVPASGVSYNEQFF
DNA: TGCAGCGTTCCGGCTAGCGGGGTCTCCTACAATGAGCAGTTCTTC

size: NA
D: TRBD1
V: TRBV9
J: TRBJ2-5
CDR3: CASSLRDRPGETQYF
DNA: TGTGCCAGCAGCCTCAGGGACAGGCCCGGGGAGACCCAGTACTTC

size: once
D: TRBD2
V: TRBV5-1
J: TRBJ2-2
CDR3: CASSPGLAANTGELFF
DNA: TGCGCCAGCAGCCCGGGACTAGCGGCGAACACCGGGGAGCTGTTTTTT

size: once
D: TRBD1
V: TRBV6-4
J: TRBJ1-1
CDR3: CASRGQGTNTEAFF
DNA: TGTGCCAGCAGGGGACAGGGGACGAACACTGAAGCTTTCTTT

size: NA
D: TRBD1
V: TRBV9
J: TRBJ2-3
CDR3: CASSPRQGGGTDTQYF
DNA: TGTGCCAGCAGCCCCCGACAGGGTGGGGGCACAGATACGCAGTATTTT

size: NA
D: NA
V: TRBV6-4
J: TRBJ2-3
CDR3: CASRKTVEVTDTQYF
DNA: TGTGCCAGCAGGAAAACTGTAGAGGTCACAGATACGCAGTATTTT

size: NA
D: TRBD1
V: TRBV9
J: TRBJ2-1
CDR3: CASSDGQVQFF
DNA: TGTGCCAGCAGCGACGGACAGGTCCAGTTCTTC

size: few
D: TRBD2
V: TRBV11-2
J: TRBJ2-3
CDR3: CASSGTSGGAVSTDTQYF
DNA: TGTGCCAGCAGCGGGACTAGCGGGGGGGCTGTTAGCACAGATACGCAGTATTTT

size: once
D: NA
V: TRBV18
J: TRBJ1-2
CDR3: CASSRDNYGYTF
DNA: TGTGCCAGCTCACGCGATAACTATGGCTACACCTTC

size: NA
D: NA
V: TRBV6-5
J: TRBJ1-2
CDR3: CASSYDLASGYTF
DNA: TGTGCCAGCAGTTACGACCTGGCTAGTGGCTACACCTTC

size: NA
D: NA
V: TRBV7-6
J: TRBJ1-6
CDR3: CASSLSGSSYNSPLHF
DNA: TGTGCCAGCAGCTTAAGCGGGAGCTCCTATAATTCACCCCTCCACTTT

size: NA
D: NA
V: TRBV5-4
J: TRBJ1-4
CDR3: CASSRPGNATNEKLFF
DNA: TGTGCCAGCAGCCGGCCGGGAAACGCAACTAATGAAAAACTGTTTTTT

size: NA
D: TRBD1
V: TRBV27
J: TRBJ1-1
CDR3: CASSSAGGWGTEAFF
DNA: TGTGCCAGCAGTTCGGCAGGGGGCTGGGGCACTGAAGCTTTCTTT

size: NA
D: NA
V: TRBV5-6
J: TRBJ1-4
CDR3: CASSRRGFGGNEKLFF
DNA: TGTGCCAGCAGCAGACGTGGGTTCGGGGGTAATGAAAAACTGTTTTTT

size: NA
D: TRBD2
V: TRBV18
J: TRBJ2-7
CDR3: CASSLAGGHNEQYF
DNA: TGTGCCAGCTCGTTAGCGGGGGGGCATAACGAGCAGTACTTC

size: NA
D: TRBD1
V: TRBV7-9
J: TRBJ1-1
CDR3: CASSSPHRGTEVDEAFF
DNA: TGTGCCAGCAGCTCACCACACAGGGGCACGGAGGTGGATGAAGCTTTCTTT

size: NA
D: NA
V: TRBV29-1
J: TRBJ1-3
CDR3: CSVGAASGNTIYF
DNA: TGCAGCGTTGGGGCAGCCTCTGGAAACACCATATATTTT

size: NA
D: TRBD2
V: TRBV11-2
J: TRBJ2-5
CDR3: CASSFTSGGLETQYF
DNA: TGTGCCAGCAGCTTTACTAGCGGGGGGTTAGAGACCCAGTACTTC

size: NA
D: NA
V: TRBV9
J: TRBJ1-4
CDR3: CASSVDGNSDEKLFF
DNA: TGTGCCAGCAGCGTAGACGGGAACTCCGATGAAAAACTGTTTTTT